The following is a T cell receptor (beta chain) sequence with its context. Its antigen remains unidentified. The data were taken from a study of CD8 T cells in Susac syndrome. Controls comprised healthy donors matched for age and sex. Isolation of CD8+ and CD4+ T cells was performed negatively, whereas enrichment of TEMRA cells was done by FACS. RNA was extracted with the RNeasy kit, and a quantity of about 0.45 to 1 ug was reverse transcribed using random hexamers. TCR beta CDR3 was amplified by immunoSEQ covering 54 Vbeta and 13 Jbeta. TCRdb recomputed calls from the immunoSEQ multiplex PCR reads with MiXCR, one row per CDR3 protein. The repertoire holds under 200,000 distinct CDR3 sequences, with around 95% as singletons. CDR1 and CDR2 (germline): SGHRS, YFSETQ. V was shortened by 4 bases and J by 4 bases, with 17 bases between the two germline ends. There are 15 residues in the CDR3. Study-wide results and caveats: Regarding the TCR sequencing and HLA analysis, the study admitted that a relatively small number of individuals were involved.

This receptor was obtained from a human donor in good health. The sequenced material came from CD4+ T cells from PBMCs. The chain recombines TRBV5-1 with TRBJ1-2; TRBD1 is a possible D gene (5 bases). The CDR3 sequence: CASSTQDPDIYGYTF. CDR3 sequence (DNA): TGCGCCAGCAGCACTCAAGACCCGGACATCTATGGCTACACCTTC.